This T cell receptor beta chain derives from a study of T cell responses to AZD1222 COVID-19 vaccine. Findings and caveats of the study: Close to half of all spike-specific TCRs reportedly target regions of the variants that are unmutated. Two AZD1222 doses significantly raised spike-specific TCR breadth and depth over controls. Researchers took repertoire samples only after the peak T cell response had come.

Here immunoSEQ multiplex PCR was the method, and the copy in TCRdb shows in-frame clones only, minus some. The table has about 100,000 clones, about 86% seen once; the top ten hold about a sixth. This CDR3 is 14 amino acids long. Trimming at V came to 10 bases and at J to 6 bases, leaving 7 bases not matched to a gene. Germline V lookup: CDR1 ENHRY, CDR2 SYGVKD. A note on this clone: Its target is unknown.

This receptor was obtained from an adult in good health. The material sequenced was peripheral blood, taken on day 0 of AZD1222 vaccination. The rearrangement links TRBV10-3 to TRBJ2-2; 11 bases line up with TRBD2. The CDR3, as DNA: TGTGCCACTGGACTAGCGGGCCCTTCCGGGGAGCTGTTTTTT. It is translated as CATGLAGPSGELFF.